These 30 T cell receptor beta chains originate from one sample sequenced in a study of human T cells and chemical hapten exposure. Time point noted: patch test 2, 6 weeks after DPC sensitization. The treatment here: therapeutic diphenylcyclopropenone sensitization with weekly scalp DPC. TCRdb fed the RACE reads into MiXCR, producing one record per CDR3 protein. The sample holds about 110,000 distinct CDR3 sequences; 9.2% are singletons and the top ten take around 3.1%. The source was whole blood, collected in connection with sensitization to the hapten diphenylcyclopropenone (DPC). These receptors were obtained from a woman aged 40 to 50 with alopecia areata. Some clones in this sample may be carry-over from other donors' samples.

This clonotype came up many times. V usage is TRBV6-2 or TRBV6-3 and J usage is TRBJ1-2, with no clear D. The CDR3 has 13 amino acids. Germline-derived CDR1 and CDR2 are MNHEY and SVGEGT. V lost 7 bases to trimming and J lost 7 bases, with 16 bases between them. The CDR3 here is CASTDPSKGGYTF. The CDR3, as DNA: TGTGCCAGCACTGACCCTTCGAAGGGTGGCTACACCTTC.

Many counts were recorded for this clonotype. This chain links TRBV7-6 with TRBJ1-1; D is possibly TRBD1 (5 bases). From germline, CDR1 is SGHVS and CDR2 FNYEAQ. The V and J ends lost 3 bases and 1 base respectively, with 9 bases between them. CDR3 length equals 14 residues. CDR3 bases: TGTGCCAGCAGCTTTTCCGGGGGGAACACTGAAGCTTTCTTT. Translating gives CASSFSGGNTEAFF.

In its sample, this clonotype was seen a few times. This chain connects TRBV6-6 to TRBJ2-7; the match to TRBD1 covers 11 bases. The CDR3 extends over 17 amino acids. The germline V gene encodes CDR1 MNHNY and CDR2 SVGAGI (reference sequence). V lost 4 bases to trimming and J lost 2 bases; unmatched junction nucleotides: 10. In DNA, the CDR3 is TGTGCCAGCAGTTTCCAAGTGACGGGACAGGGGGCCTACGAGCAGTACTTC. Residues: CASSFQVTGQGAYEQYF.

This clonotype was seen many times. The chain combines TRBV10-2 with TRBJ1-1; possibly TRBD1 for D (6 bases). CDR3 size: 17 residues. Trimming cost V 0 bases and J 6 bases, with 20 bases left between them. Germline values: CDR1 WSHSY, CDR2 SAAADI. CDR3 loop: CASSESSGPGVTAEAFF. The CDR3 coding sequence is TGCGCCAGCAGTGAGTCGAGCGGGCCAGGGGTCACAGCTGAAGCTTTCTTT.

The gene calls are TRBV11-2 and TRBJ2-3; 9 bases agree with TRBD1. CDR3 length: 16 amino acids. Germline CDR1 is SGHAT and CDR2 is FQNNGV. After removal of 5 bases from V and 4 bases from J, the junction contained 10 bases not matched to a gene. The CDR3 nucleotides are TGTGCCAGCAGCCAAGAGGGGACAGGGTGGGCAGATACGCAGTATTTT. As protein: CASSQEGTGWADTQYF. Supplemented by reference TRBV11-2 and TRBJ2-3, the full variable domain reads EAGVAQSPRYKIIEKRQSVAFWCNPISGHATLYWYQQILGQGPKLLIQFQNNGVVDDSQLPKDRFSAERLKGVDSTLKIQPAKLEDSAVYLCASSQEGTGWADTQYFGPGTRLTVL.

This chain joins TRBV6-2 or TRBV6-3 and TRBJ1-2, with D unresolved. There are 12 residues in the CDR3. Trimming cost V 2 bases and J 4 bases, with 5 bases left between them. Looked up from germline, CDR1 is MNHEY and CDR2 is SVGEGT. The CDR3 loop reads CASSYDGYGYTF. As DNA, the CDR3 is TGTGCCAGCAGTTACGACGGCTATGGCTACACCTTC.

This clonotype was seen many times. The genes are TRBV25-1 and TRBJ2-2; 8 bases agree with TRBD2. The CDR3 runs to 14 residues. V lost 4 bases and J lost 6; bases outside the gene matches: 4. Germline V gene sequence: CDR1 MGHDK, CDR2 SYGVNS. This CDR3 is CASSAGGFAGELFF. The CDR3 DNA follows: TGTGCCAGCAGTGCGGGGGGGTTCGCCGGGGAGCTGTTTTTT.

This clonotype was found many times. The chain is built from TRBV18 and TRBJ1-5; D is possibly TRBD1 (6 bases). The CDR3 runs 17 residues. Trimming took off 2 bases at V and 3 bases at J, with 17 bases between the two ends. CDR1 is KGHSH and CDR2 is LQKENI in the germline V gene. The DNA for the CDR3 is TGTGCCAGCTCACCAAGTTCGGGGGCGGGGAACAATCAGCCCCAGCATTTT. This encodes CASSPSSGAGNNQPQHF.

This clonotype was counted ten times or more. The chain couples TRBV5-6 to TRBJ2-1; D possibly corresponds to TRBD2 (5 bases). Per germline, CDR1 SGHDT and CDR2 YYEEEE. The length of the CDR3 is 13 residues. V was shortened by 4 bases and J by 5 bases, with 10 bases between the two germline ends. CDR3 protein: CASSLGLNNEQFF. CDR3 nucleotide sequence: TGTGCCAGCAGCCTCGGACTTAACAATGAGCAGTTCTTC.

This clonotype was counted a few times. The chain recombines TRBV5-1 with TRBJ2-1; D is unclear. CDR1 and CDR2 from the germline V gene are SGHRS and YFSETQ. The CDR3 loop spans 11 amino acids. V lost 2 bases, J lost 6 bases, and 3 bases lay in between. The CDR3: CASSFLNEQFF. The CDR3 bases are TGCGCCAGCAGCTTTCTCAATGAGCAGTTCTTC.

This clonotype occurred a few times. The V and J genes are TRBV6-5 and TRBJ1-1, with a weak D call TRBD1 (5 bases). The CDR3 extends over 12 amino acids. Germline CDR1 is MNHEY and CDR2 is SVGAGI. The V and J ends lost 5 bases and 7 bases respectively, with 11 bases between them. Written as DNA, the CDR3 is TGTGCCAGCAGTCGGGGTGGGGGTGAAGCTTTCTTT. This codes for CASSRGGGEAFF.

This clonotype was recorded at least ten times. V is TRBV10-3 and J is TRBJ2-2; 9 bases align to TRBD2. V lost 4 bases, J lost 5 bases, and 5 bases stayed unmatched. This CDR3 has 15 amino acids. Germline CDR1 and CDR2: ENHRY and SYGVKD. The CDR3, as DNA: TGTGCCATCAGTGCCACTAGCGGGCATACCGGGGAGCTGTTTTTT. Protein: CAISATSGHTGELFF.

This clonotype occurred a few times. The chain joins TRBV4-3 to TRBJ2-7; a weak D match, TRBD2 (6 bases). The V gene's germline CDR1 is LGHNA and CDR2 YSLEER. V gave up 3 bases and J gave up 2 bases, with 11 bases separating them. CDR3 length: 14 residues. The chain's CDR3 is CASSHRAGTYEQYF. The CDR3 DNA reads as TGCGCCAGCAGCCATAGAGCGGGTACCTACGAGCAGTACTTC.

This clonotype was seen at least ten times. The chain uses TRBV6-5 and TRBJ2-2; 9 bases map to TRBD1. The germline gives CDR1 MNHEY, CDR2 SVGAGI. Trimming removed 6 bases from V and 1 base from J; junction bases left unmatched: 6. The CDR3 runs 16 residues. The CDR3 nucleotides are TGTGCCAGCAGATTCCCGGGACAGGGGAACACCGGGGAGCTGTTTTTT. It translates to CASRFPGQGNTGELFF.

The sample holds many counts of this clonotype. The chain links TRBV6-5 to TRBJ1-1; D perhaps matches TRBD1 (5 bases). Trimming took 2 bases from V and 8 from J, leaving 12 bases between them. The germline V gene has CDR1 MNHEY and CDR2 SVGAGI. The CDR3 spans 13 residues. The CDR3 region has the DNA TGTGCCAGCAGTTACCGTAGGCGGGACGAAGCTTTCTTT. It yields the protein CASSYRRRDEAFF.

This clonotype was observed at least ten times. V is TRBV12-3 or TRBV12-4 and J is TRBJ2-2; perhaps D is TRBD1 or TRBD2 (5 bases each). V was pared by 8 bases and J by 4 bases, with 14 bases between. CDR3 length: 14 amino acids. The CDR3 sequence: CASSSVGATGELFF. CDR3 sequence (DNA): TGTGCCAGCTCTTCGGTCGGGGCCACCGGGGAGCTGTTTTTT.

This clonotype has a count of ten or more. As DNA, the CDR3 is TGTGCCAGCAGCCTCCGGTACAGGGTCCCTGGGGCCAACGTCCTGACTTTC. It translates to CASSLRYRVPGANVLTF. The V and J genes are TRBV5-5 and TRBJ2-6; D may be TRBD1 (6 bases). V lost 4 bases and J 2 bases, leaving 16 bases between the germline ends. Germline values: CDR1 SGHKS, CDR2 YYEKEE (reference sequence). The CDR3 totals 17 residues.

The chain joins TRBV3-1 to TRBJ2-3; D is perhaps TRBD1 or TRBD2 (6 bases each). Trimming took off 4 bases at V and 6 bases at J, with 14 bases between the two ends. The CDR3 is 14 amino acids. Germline V gives CDR1 LGHDT, CDR2 YNNKEL (reference sequence). CDR3 sequence (DNA): TGTGCCAGCAGCCGAGACCAGGGGAGGGATACGCAGTATTTT. Translated, it gives CASSRDQGRDTQYF.

Ten or more counts support this clonotype. The V and J genes are TRBV19 and TRBJ1-2; D might be TRBD1 (6 bases). The CDR3 is 13 residues long. Trimming took off 10 bases at V and 4 bases at J, with 16 bases between the two ends. Per the germline V gene, CDR1 is LNHDA and CDR2 is SQIVND (reference sequence). The chain's CDR3 is CATSGTQPYGYTF. DNA of the CDR3: TGTGCCACCTCAGGGACACAGCCCTATGGCTACACCTTC.

The V call is TRBV10-2, the J call TRBJ2-2, with D possibly called TRBD1 or TRBD2 (5 bases each). Between the trimmed V and J ends, which lost 7 bases and 0 bases, there was a span of 9 bases. This CDR3 is 14 amino acids long. Per germline, CDR1 WSHSY and CDR2 SAAADI. CDR3 sequence reads: CASMGVPNTGELFF. DNA for the CDR3: TGCGCCAGCATGGGGGTACCGAACACCGGGGAGCTGTTTTTT.

This clonotype has at least ten counts. The rearrangement uses TRBV11-2 and TRBJ2-1; D call uncertain. The CDR3 has 11 amino acids. From germline, CDR1 is SGHAT and CDR2 FQNNGV. Deletions cut 4 bases from V and 9 bases from J, with 7 bases between. The CDR3 DNA reads TGTGCCAGCAGCTCCCCAGGTGAGCAGTTCTTC. As protein: CASSSPGEQFF.

The chain is built from TRBV2 and TRBJ2-2; D call uncertain. Germline V gene data show CDR1 as SNHLY and CDR2 as FYNNEI. The CDR3 is 12 residues long. Between the trimmed V and J ends, which lost 7 bases and 5 bases, there was a span of 8 bases. In DNA form, the CDR3 reads TGTGCCAGCATCCTTTGGACCGGGGAGCTGTTTTTT. This gives the protein CASILWTGELFF.

This clonotype showed up just a few times. The CDR3 DNA follows: TGTGCCAGCAGCTCTTCCGGGACTAGCGGGGGGCTCTCCTACAATGAGCAGTTCTTC. This encodes CASSSSGTSGGLSYNEQFF. This rearrangement joins TRBV5-8 to TRBJ2-1; 15 bases line up with TRBD2. The junction had 7 bases not matched to a gene; V was cut back by 3 bases and J by 0 bases. Germline V CDR1 and CDR2: SGHTS, YDEGEE. The CDR3 is 19 amino acids.

Only a few counts were recorded for this clonotype. The rearrangement links TRBV7-8 to TRBJ2-3; 14 nucleotides align to TRBD2. This CDR3 contains 18 residues. V lost 5 bases to trimming and J lost 4 bases; unmatched junction nucleotides: 11. Germline loops: CDR1 SGHVS, CDR2 FQNEAQ. The CDR3 protein is CASSIRTSGGLTSDTQYF. The CDR3 DNA reads TGTGCCAGCAGCATACGGACTAGCGGGGGGCTTACCTCAGATACGCAGTATTTT.

This clonotype has a count of ten or more. The CDR3 here is CASSPWGAGEYGYTF. The DNA of the CDR3 is TGTGCCAGCAGCCCATGGGGTGCGGGGGAGTATGGCTACACCTTC. The chain links TRBV13 to TRBJ1-2, with D possibly TRBD1 on 5 matching bases. Germline CDR1 is PRHDT and CDR2 is FYEKMQ (reference sequence). Trimming pared 5 bases from V and 5 bases from J, leaving 18 bases between. The CDR3 runs to 15 residues.

A few counts support this clonotype. This CDR3 is CASSLEQGGLRQPQHF. As DNA, the CDR3 is TGTGCCAGCAGCTTAGAGCAGGGGGGCTTGCGACAGCCCCAGCATTTT. V gene TRBV7-9 combines with J gene TRBJ1-5; 7 positions match TRBD1. The junction had 10 bases not matched to a gene; V was cut back by 1 base and J by 7 bases. CDR1 and CDR2 from the germline V gene are SEHNR and FQNEAQ (reference sequence). The CDR3 sequence is 16 residues long.

This clonotype was picked up a small number of times. The CDR3 region is CASSFASSGNTIYF. The CDR3 nucleotides are TGCGCCAGCAGCTTTGCCTCCTCTGGAAACACCATATATTTT. This chain connects TRBV5-1 to TRBJ1-3; unclear D gene. This CDR3 has 14 amino acids. Germline loops: CDR1 SGHRS, CDR2 YFSETQ. V lost 2 bases and J 0 bases, leaving 6 bases between the germline ends. The entire variable domain, with the rest obtained from reference TRBV5-1 and TRBJ1-3, is as follows: KAGVTQTPRYLIKTRGQQVTLSCSPISGHRSVSWYQQTPGQGLQFLFEYFSETQRNKGNFPGRFSGRQFSNSRSEMNVSTLELGDSALYLCASSFASSGNTIYFGEGSWLTVV.

The chain recombines TRBV12-3 or TRBV12-4 with TRBJ1-6; D is possibly TRBD1 (6 bases). The CDR3 runs 13 residues. V was trimmed by 8 bases and J by 4 bases, leaving 9 bases between them. CDR3 region: CASGGVYNSPLHF. DNA of the CDR3: TGTGCCAGCGGGGGCGTATATAATTCACCCCTCCACTTT.

This clonotype was observed many times. V and J are TRBV12-3 or TRBV12-4 and TRBJ1-2, with D perhaps TRBD1 (6 bases). V lost 5 bases and J lost 7, with 11 bases in between. There are 12 residues in the CDR3. Here the CDR3 reads CASSHRVGGYTF. The CDR3 DNA reads as TGTGCCAGCAGTCACAGGGTCGGTGGCTACACCTTC.

This clonotype was picked up a small number of times. The chain couples TRBV10-3 to TRBJ1-2; a possible D gene is TRBD1 (6 bases). The CDR3 is made up of 14 amino acids. V was shortened by 0 bases and J by 4 bases, with 9 bases between the two germline ends. Germline lookup yields CDR1 ENHRY and CDR2 SYGVKD. The CDR3 nucleotides are TGTGCCATCAGTGAGTCCCGGGACATCTATGGCTACACCTTC. It is translated as CAISESRDIYGYTF.